This T cell receptor (beta chain) was obtained from a study of blood T cell repertoires in COVID-19. Study as a whole: Material from acute and convalescent COVID-19 was sourced from the United States, Italy and Spain. PBMCs, B-cell-depleted T cells, or T cells provided the cDNA or gDNA that made up the material.

The data were produced by immunoSEQ multiplex PCR, yet TCRdb's version contains in-frame clones alone and is incomplete. The sample comprises roughly 100,000 clones, 70% to 90% of which are singletons, and roughly 2% rests with the top ten. The Seattle patients, enrolled during active infection, were followed longitudinally. The V gene's germline CDR1 is SQVTM and CDR2 ANQGSEA. The CDR3 extends over 12 amino acids. Losses at the gene ends were 6 bases for V and 7 bases for J; bases not matched to a gene: 7. This sequence was found in a man aged 45-65 years with COVID-19, enrolled during active disease. The sequencing input was peripheral blood. This chain connects TRBV29-1 to TRBJ1-1; 8 bases fit TRBD1. The CDR3 spells CSVLRGRNEAFF. CDR3 nucleotide sequence: TGCAGCGTCCTCAGGGGGCGGAATGAAGCTTTCTTT.